This T cell receptor (beta chain) was obtained from a study of T-cell memory formation after mild COVID-19. Study-level findings and limits: There was a balanced CD4/CD8 profile in clones contracting day 15 to 85, and later expanders leaned CD4+.

Trimming removed 0 bases from V and 1 base from J, with 12 bases in between. Germline CDR1 is DFQATT and CDR2 is SNEGSKA (reference sequence). This CDR3 has 16 amino acids. TCRdb fed the 5' RACE reads into MiXCR, producing one record per CDR3 protein. The sample includes some 450,000 distinct CDR3 sequences, around 20% of them seen just once. This clonotype has more than one count but fewer than ten. Its target is not known. This sequence was found in an adult woman who had mild COVID-19 (a few samples of this study predate the infection). Cell type and time point are not known. Input material: PBMCs or a T cell subset sorted from them (not recorded which). The rearrangement joins TRBV20-1 to TRBJ2-2; D may be TRBD2 (5 bases). The CDR3 protein is CSARDDVALNTGELFF. The DNA for the CDR3 is TGCAGTGCTAGAGATGACGTAGCGTTGAACACCGGGGAGCTGTTTTTT.